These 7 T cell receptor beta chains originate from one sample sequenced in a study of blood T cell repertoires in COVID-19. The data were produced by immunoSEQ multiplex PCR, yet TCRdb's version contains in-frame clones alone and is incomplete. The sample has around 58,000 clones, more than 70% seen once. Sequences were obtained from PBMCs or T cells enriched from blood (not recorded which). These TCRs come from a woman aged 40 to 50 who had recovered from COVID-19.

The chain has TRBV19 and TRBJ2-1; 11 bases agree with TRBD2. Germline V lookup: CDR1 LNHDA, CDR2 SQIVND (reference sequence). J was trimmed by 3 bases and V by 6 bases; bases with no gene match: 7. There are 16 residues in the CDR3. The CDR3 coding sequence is TGTGCCAGTAGGCGGTCCGGGACTAGCGGCTACAATGAGCAGTTCTTC. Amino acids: CASRRSGTSGYNEQFF.

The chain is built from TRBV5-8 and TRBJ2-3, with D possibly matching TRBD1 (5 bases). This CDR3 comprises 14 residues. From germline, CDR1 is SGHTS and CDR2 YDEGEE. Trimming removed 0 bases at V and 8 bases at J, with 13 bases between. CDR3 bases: TGTGCCAGCAGCTTGGATCCTTCTGGGGCTACGCAGTATTTT. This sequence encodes CASSLDPSGATQYF.

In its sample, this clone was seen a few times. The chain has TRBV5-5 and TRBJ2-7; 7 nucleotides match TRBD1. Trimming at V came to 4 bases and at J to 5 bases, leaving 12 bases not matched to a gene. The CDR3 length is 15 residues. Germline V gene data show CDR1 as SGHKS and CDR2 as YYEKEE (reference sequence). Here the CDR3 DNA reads TGTGCCAGCAGCATCAGAACAGGGGCCGGGGACGAGCAGTACTTC. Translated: CASSIRTGAGDEQYF.

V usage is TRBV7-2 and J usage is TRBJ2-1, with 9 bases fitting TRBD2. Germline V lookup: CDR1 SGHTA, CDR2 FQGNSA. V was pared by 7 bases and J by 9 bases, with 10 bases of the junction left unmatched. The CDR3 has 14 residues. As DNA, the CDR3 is TGTGCCAGCACCCTCGCGGGGGGGCCGGTTGAGCAGTTCTTC. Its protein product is CASTLAGGPVEQFF.

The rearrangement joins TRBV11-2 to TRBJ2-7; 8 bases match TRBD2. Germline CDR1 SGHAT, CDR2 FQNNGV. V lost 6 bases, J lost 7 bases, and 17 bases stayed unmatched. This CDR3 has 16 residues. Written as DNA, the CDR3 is TGTGCCAGCAGACCCCTTCGCGGGCGGGGGGACGGGGAGCAGTACTTC. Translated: CASRPLRGRGDGEQYF.

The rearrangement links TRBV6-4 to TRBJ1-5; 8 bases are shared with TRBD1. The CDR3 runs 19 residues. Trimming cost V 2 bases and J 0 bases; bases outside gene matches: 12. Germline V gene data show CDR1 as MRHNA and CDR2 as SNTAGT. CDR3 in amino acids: CASSDTGQELLYSNQPQHF. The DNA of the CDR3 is TGTGCCAGCAGTGACACGGGACAGGAGCTTCTTTATAGCAATCAGCCCCAGCATTTT.

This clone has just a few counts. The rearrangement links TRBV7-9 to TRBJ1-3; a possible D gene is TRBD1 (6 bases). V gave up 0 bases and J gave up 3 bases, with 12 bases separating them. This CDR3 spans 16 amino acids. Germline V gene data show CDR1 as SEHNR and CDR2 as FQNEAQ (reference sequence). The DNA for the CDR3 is TGTGCCAGCAGCTTAGCAGGGGGAGCGGTTGGAAACACCATATATTTT. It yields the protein CASSLAGGAVGNTIYF.